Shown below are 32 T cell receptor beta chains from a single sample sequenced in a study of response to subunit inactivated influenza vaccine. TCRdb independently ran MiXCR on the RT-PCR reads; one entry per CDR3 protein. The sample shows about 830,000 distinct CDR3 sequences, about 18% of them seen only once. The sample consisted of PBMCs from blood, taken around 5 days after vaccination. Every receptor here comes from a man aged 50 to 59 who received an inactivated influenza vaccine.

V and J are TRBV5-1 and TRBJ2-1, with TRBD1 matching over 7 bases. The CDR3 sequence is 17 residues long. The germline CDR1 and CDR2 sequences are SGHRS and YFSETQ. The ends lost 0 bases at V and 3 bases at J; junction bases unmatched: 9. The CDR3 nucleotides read TGCGCCAGCAGCTTGGCCAAGGGGGCCTCTCTCTACAATGAGCAGTTCTTC. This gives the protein CASSLAKGASLYNEQFF. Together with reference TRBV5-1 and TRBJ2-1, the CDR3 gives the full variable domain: KAGVTQTPRYLIKTRGQQVTLSCSPISGHRSVSWYQQTPGQGLQFLFEYFSETQRNKGNFPGRFSGRQFSNSRSEMNVSTLELGDSALYLCASSLAKGASLYNEQFFGPGTRLTVL.

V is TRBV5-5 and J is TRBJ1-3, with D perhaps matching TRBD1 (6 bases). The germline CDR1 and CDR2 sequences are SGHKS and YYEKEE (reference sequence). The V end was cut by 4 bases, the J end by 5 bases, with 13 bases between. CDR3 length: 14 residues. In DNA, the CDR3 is TGTGCCAGCAGCCCCGGACAGCGACGAAACACCATATATTTT. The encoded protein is CASSPGQRRNTIYF.

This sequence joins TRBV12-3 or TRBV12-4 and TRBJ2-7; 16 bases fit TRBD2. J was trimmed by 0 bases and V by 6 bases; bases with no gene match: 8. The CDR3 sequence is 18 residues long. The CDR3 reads CASSQGLAGGFSSYEQYF. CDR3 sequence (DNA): TGTGCCAGCAGCCAGGGACTAGCGGGGGGGTTTAGCTCCTACGAGCAGTACTTC.

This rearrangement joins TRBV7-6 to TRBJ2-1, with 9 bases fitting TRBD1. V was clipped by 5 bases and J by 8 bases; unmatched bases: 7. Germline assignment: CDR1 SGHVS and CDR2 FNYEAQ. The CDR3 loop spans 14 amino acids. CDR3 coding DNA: TGTGCCAGCAGCCCAGTGGGACAGGGCCATGAGCAGTTCTTC. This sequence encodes CASSPVGQGHEQFF.

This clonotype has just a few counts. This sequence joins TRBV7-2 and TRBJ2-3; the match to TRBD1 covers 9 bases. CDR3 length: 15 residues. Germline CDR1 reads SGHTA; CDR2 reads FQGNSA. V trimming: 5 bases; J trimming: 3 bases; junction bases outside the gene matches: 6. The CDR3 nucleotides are TGTGCCAGCAGCCGGGCTGGACAGGGGACAGATACGCAGTATTTT. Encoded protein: CASSRAGQGTDTQYF. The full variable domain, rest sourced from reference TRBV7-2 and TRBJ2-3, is GAGVSQSPSNKVTEKGKDVELRCDPISGHTALYWYRQSLGQGLEFLIYFQGNSAPDKSGLPSDRFSAERTGGSVSTLTIQRTQQEDSAVYLCASSRAGQGTDTQYFGPGTRLTVL.

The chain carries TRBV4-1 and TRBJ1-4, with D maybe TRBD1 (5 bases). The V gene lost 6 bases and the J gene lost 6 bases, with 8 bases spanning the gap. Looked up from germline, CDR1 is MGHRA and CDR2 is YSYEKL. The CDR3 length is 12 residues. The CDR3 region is CASSGGDEKLFF. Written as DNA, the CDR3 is TGCGCCAGCAGTGGAGGGGATGAAAAACTGTTTTTT.

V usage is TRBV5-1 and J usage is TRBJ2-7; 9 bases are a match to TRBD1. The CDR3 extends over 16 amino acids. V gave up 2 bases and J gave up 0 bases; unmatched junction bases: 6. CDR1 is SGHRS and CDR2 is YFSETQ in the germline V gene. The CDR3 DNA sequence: TGCGCCAGCAGCTTAACCGGGACAGGGAACTCCTACGAGCAGTACTTC. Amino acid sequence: CASSLTGTGNSYEQYF.

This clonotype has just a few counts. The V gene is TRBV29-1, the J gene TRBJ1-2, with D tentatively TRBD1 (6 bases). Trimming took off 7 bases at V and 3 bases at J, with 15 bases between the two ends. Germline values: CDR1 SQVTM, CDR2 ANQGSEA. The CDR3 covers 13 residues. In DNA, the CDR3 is TGCAGCGCAAGTACAGGGACCGACTATGGCTACACCTTC. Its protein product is CSASTGTDYGYTF.

CDR3 coding DNA: TGCGCCAGCAGCACTATCGATACCTACGAGCAGTACTTC. It yields the protein CASSTIDTYEQYF. J is TRBJ2-7 and V is TRBV5-1; no definite D call. The V gene lost 4 bases and the J gene lost 2 bases, with 10 bases spanning the gap. Germline-derived CDR1 and CDR2 are SGHRS and YFSETQ. The CDR3 covers 13 residues.

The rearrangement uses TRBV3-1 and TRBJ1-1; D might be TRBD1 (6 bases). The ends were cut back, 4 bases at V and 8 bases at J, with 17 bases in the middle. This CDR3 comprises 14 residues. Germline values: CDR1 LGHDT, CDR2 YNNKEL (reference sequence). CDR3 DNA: TGTGCCAGCAGCCCTGGACAGACCTTCGGCGAAGCTTTCTTT. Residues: CASSPGQTFGEAFF.

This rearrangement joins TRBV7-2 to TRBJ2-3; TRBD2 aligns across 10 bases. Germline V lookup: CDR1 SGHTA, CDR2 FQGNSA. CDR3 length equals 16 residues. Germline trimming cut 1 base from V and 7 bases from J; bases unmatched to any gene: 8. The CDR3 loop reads CASSLGPLAGFYTQYF. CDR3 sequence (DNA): TGTGCCAGCAGCTTAGGTCCACTAGCGGGATTCTATACGCAGTATTTT.

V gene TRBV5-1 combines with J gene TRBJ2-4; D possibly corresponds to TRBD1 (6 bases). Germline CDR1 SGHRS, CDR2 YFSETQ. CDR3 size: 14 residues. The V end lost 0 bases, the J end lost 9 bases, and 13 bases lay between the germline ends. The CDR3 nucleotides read TGCGCCAGCAGCTTGGCTGGCAGGGGTTCCATTCAGTACTTC. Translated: CASSLAGRGSIQYF.

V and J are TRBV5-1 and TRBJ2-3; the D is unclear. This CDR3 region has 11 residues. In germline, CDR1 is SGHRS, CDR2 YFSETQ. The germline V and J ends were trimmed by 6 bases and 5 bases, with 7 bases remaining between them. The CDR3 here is CASTAEDTQYF. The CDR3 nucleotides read TGCGCCAGCACGGCTGAAGATACGCAGTATTTT.

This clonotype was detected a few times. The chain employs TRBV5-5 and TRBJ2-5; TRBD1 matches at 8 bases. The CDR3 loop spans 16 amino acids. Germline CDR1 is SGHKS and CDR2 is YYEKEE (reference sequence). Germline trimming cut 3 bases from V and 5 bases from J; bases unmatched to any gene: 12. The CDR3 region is CASSSAPGQEGETQYF. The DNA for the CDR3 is TGTGCCAGCAGCTCGGCCCCGGGACAGGAGGGGGAGACCCAGTACTTC.

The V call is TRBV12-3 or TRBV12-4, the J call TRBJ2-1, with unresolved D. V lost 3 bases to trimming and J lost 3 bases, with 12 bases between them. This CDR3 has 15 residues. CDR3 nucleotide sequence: TGTGCCAGCAGTTTCGGACCAGGCTACTACAATGAGCAGTTCTTC. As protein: CASSFGPGYYNEQFF.

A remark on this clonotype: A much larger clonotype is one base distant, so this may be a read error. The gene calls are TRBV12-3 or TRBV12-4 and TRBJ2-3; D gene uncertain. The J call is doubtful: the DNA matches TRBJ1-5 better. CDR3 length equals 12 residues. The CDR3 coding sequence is TGTGCCGTGGGATGGGGAGCAGATACGCAGCATTTT. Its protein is CAVGWGADTQHF.

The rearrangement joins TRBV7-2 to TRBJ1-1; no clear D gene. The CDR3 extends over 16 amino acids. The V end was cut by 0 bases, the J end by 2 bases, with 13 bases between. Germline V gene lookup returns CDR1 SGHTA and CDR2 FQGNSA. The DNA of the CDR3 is TGTGCCAGCAGCTTAGCGGTATTCCAGATTAACACTGAAGCTTTCTTT. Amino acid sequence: CASSLAVFQINTEAFF.

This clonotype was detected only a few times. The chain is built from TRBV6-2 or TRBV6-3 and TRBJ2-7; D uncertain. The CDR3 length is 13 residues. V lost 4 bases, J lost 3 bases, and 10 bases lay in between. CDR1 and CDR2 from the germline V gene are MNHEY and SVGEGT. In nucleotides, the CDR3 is TGTGCCAGCAGTTCGGCCAATTACTACGAGCAGTACTTC. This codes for CASSSANYYEQYF.

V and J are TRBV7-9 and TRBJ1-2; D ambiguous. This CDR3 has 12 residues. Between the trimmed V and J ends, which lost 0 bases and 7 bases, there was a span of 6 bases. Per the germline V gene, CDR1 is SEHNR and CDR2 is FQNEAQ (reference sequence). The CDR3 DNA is TGTGCCAGCAGCTTAGCCGTAGCTGGCTACACCTTC. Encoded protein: CASSLAVAGYTF.

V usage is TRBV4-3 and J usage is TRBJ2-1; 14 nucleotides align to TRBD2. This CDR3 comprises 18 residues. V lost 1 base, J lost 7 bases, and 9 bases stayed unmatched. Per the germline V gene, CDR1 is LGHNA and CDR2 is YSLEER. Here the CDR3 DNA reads TGCGCCAGCAGCCAAGGGTTTAGACTAGCGGGGGGGCGAAATGAGCAGTTCTTC. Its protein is CASSQGFRLAGGRNEQFF.

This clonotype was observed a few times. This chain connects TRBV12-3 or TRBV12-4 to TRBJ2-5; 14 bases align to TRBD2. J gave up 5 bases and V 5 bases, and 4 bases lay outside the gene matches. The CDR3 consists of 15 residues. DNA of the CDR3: TGTGCCAGCAGTGGACTAGCGGGAGGAATTGAGACCCAGTACTTC. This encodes CASSGLAGGIETQYF.

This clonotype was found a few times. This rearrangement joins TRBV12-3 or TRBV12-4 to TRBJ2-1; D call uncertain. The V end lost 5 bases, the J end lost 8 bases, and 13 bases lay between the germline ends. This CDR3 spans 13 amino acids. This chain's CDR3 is CASSPILLDEQFF. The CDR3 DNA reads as TGTGCCAGCAGTCCAATCTTGCTGGATGAGCAGTTCTTC.

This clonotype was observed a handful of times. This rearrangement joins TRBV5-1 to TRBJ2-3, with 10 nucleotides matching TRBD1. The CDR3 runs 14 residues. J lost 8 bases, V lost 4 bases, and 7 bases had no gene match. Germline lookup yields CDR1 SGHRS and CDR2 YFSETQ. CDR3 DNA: TGCGCCAGCAGCCTGGACAGGGGGGACGGTACGCAGTATTTT. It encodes CASSLDRGDGTQYF.

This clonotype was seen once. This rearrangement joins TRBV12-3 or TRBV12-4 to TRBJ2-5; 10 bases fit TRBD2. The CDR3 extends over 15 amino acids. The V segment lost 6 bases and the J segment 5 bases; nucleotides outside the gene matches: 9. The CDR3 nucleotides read TGTGCCAGCAGCCCCCCAGCGGGAGGGCCTGAGACCCAGTACTTC. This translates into CASSPPAGGPETQYF.

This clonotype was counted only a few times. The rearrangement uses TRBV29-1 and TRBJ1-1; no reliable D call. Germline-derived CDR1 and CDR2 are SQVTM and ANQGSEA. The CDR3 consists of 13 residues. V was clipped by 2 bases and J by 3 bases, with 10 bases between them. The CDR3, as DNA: TGCAGCGTTGAAAAAGGACGGCACACTGAAGCTTTCTTT. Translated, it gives CSVEKGRHTEAFF.

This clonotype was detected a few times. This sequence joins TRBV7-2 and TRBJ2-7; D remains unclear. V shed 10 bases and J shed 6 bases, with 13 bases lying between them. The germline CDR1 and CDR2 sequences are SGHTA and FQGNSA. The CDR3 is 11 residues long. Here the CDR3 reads CANLRNGEQYF. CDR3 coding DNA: TGTGCCAACTTGAGGAACGGCGAGCAGTACTTC.

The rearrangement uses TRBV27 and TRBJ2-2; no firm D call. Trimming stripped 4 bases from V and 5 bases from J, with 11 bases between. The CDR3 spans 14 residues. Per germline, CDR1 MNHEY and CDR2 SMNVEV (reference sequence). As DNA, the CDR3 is TGTGCCAGCAGTTCGGTACCGTGGACCGGGGAGCTGTTTTTT. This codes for CASSSVPWTGELFF.

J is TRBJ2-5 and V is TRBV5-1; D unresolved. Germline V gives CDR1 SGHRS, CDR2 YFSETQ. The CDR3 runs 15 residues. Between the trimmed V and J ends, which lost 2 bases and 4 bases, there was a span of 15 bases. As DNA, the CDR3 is TGCGCCAGCAGCTTCCAGCGAGCACTGGGAGAGACCCAGTACTTC. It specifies CASSFQRALGETQYF. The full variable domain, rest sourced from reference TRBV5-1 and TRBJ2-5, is KAGVTQTPRYLIKTRGQQVTLSCSPISGHRSVSWYQQTPGQGLQFLFEYFSETQRNKGNFPGRFSGRQFSNSRSEMNVSTLELGDSALYLCASSFQRALGETQYFGPGTRLLVL.

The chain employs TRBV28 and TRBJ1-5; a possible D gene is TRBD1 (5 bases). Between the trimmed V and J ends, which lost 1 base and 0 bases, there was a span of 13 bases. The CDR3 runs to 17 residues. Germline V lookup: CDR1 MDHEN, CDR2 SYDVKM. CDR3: CASSLLLTVYSNQPQHF. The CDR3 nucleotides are TGTGCCAGCAGTTTATTACTGACAGTCTATAGCAATCAGCCCCAGCATTTT.

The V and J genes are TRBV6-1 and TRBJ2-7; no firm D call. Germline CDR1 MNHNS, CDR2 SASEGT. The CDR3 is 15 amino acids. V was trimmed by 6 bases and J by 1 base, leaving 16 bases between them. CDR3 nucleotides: TGTGCCAGCAGAGAAATACGGACGGCATCCTACGAGCAGTACTTC. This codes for CASREIRTASYEQYF.

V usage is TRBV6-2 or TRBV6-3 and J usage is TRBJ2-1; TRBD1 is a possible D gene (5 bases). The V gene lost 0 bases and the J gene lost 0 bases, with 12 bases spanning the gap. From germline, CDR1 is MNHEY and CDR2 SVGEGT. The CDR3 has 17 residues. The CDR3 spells CASSYSQTESSYNEQFF. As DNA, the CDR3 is TGTGCCAGCAGTTACTCTCAGACAGAGAGCTCCTACAATGAGCAGTTCTTC.

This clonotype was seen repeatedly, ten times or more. The CDR3 loop is CATSAAQETQYF. In DNA form, the CDR3 reads TGTGCCACCAGTGCTGCCCAAGAGACCCAGTACTTC. The chain uses TRBV24-1 and TRBJ2-5, with D unclear. In germline, CDR1 is KGHDR, CDR2 SFDVKD. CDR3 length: 12 residues. V was shortened by 5 bases and J by 1 base, with 4 bases between the two germline ends.